These 27 T cell receptor beta chains were sequenced from one sample in a study of cytomegalovirus exposure and HLA in healthy donors. The PCR had 60 Vbeta and 13 Jbeta primers. Sequencing used immunoSEQ multiplex PCR; TCRdb keeps in-frame clones, though not all of them. The sample holds over 150,000 clones, about 85% seen once. The sample comprised PBMCs. The receptors derive from a man aged 30 to 39 in good health and CMV-seropositive.

This rearrangement joins TRBV5-4 to TRBJ2-2, with 12 nucleotides matching TRBD2. With 4 bases clipped from V and 4 bases from J, the junction kept 5 bases outside the gene matches. The CDR3 length is 16 residues. Germline V gives CDR1 SGHNT, CDR2 YYREEE (reference sequence). In nucleotides, the CDR3 is TGTGCCAGCAGCCCCGGGACTAGCGGGTTCACCGGGGAGCTGTTTTTT. Residues: CASSPGTSGFTGELFF.

The V gene is TRBV7-6, the J gene TRBJ2-3; 10 nucleotides align to TRBD2. Germline V gene lookup returns CDR1 SGHVS and CDR2 FNYEAQ. This CDR3 has 20 residues. V lost 2 bases and J lost 0; bases outside the gene matches: 14. This chain's CDR3 is CASSLMLSGRASSSTDTQYF. CDR3 nucleotides: TGTGCCAGCAGCTTAATGCTGAGCGGGAGGGCCTCCTCTAGCACAGATACGCAGTATTTT. Filled out from reference TRBV7-6 and TRBJ2-3, the complete variable domain reads GAGVSQSPRYKVTKRGQDVALRCDPISGHVSLYWYRQALGQGPEFLTYFNYEAQQDKSGLPNDRFSAERPEGSISTLTIQRTEQRDSAMYRCASSLMLSGRASSSTDTQYFGPGTRLTVL.

For the CDR3, the DNA is TGCGCCAGCAGTGAGAGCGGGAGGGTGACAGATACGCAGTATTTT. It specifies CASSESGRVTDTQYF. The chain links TRBV10-1 to TRBJ2-3; 10 positions agree with TRBD2. The CDR3 contains 15 residues. Germline-derived CDR1 and CDR2 are WNHNN and SYGVQD (reference sequence). V shed 2 bases and J 3 bases; nucleotides not matched to a gene: 2.

This chain joins TRBV7-9 and TRBJ2-5; 11 nucleotides agree with TRBD2. Trimming removed 1 base from V and 4 bases from J; junction bases left unmatched: 5. Germline CDR1 reads SEHNR; CDR2 reads FQNEAQ (reference sequence). The CDR3 extends over 16 amino acids. DNA of the CDR3: TGTGCCAGCAGCTTAGGGTTAGCGGGAGGGCCAGAGACCCAGTACTTC. It specifies CASSLGLAGGPETQYF.

The V and J genes are TRBV7-9 and TRBJ1-2, with 11 bases matching TRBD1. The CDR3 sequence is 13 residues long. CDR1 is SEHNR and CDR2 is FQNEAQ in the germline V gene (reference sequence). The ends lost 7 bases at V and 6 bases at J; junction bases unmatched: 4. CDR3 nucleotide sequence: TGTGCCAGCAAAGGACAGGGGGCGCATGGCTACACCTTC. Protein: CASKGQGAHGYTF.

The V gene is TRBV19, the J gene TRBJ2-1; D might be TRBD1 (5 bases). In germline, CDR1 is LNHDA, CDR2 SQIVND (reference sequence). Trimming shortened V by 7 bases and J by 4 bases, and 11 bases separated the two germline ends. The CDR3 is made up of 13 amino acids. The CDR3 spells CASMGPLYNEQFF. The CDR3 coding sequence is TGTGCCAGTATGGGGCCGCTATACAATGAGCAGTTCTTC.

There are a few counts of this clone. The chain recombines TRBV20-1 with TRBJ1-4; 7 nucleotides line up with TRBD1. CDR3 length equals 11 residues. Germline assignment: CDR1 DFQATT and CDR2 SNEGSKA (reference sequence). Trimming removed 4 bases from V and 7 bases from J; junction bases left unmatched: 0. CDR3 sequence reads: CSANRGEKLFF. As DNA, the CDR3 is TGCAGTGCTAACAGGGGTGAAAAACTGTTTTTT.

In its sample, this clone was seen once. The chain has TRBV4-1 and TRBJ1-2, with D possibly TRBD1 on 6 matching bases. This CDR3 spans 15 amino acids. Trimming cost V 0 bases and J 7 bases, with 15 bases left between them. Germline lookup yields CDR1 MGHRA and CDR2 YSYEKL. Written as DNA, the CDR3 is TGCGCCAGCAGCCAAGATCCCGGACAGAGCGTTGGCTACACCTTC. This encodes CASSQDPGQSVGYTF.

This clone was counted a few times. This rearrangement joins TRBV19 to TRBJ1-1; D call uncertain. The CDR3 has 12 amino acids. Trimming took off 10 bases at V and 5 bases at J, with 14 bases between the two ends. CDR1 is LNHDA, CDR2 SQIVND, per germline (reference sequence). Here the CDR3 reads CATVSSGTEAFF. CDR3 nucleotides: TGTGCCACCGTCAGTTCGGGAACTGAAGCTTTCTTT.

The genes are TRBV5-5 and TRBJ2-7; 11 bases agree with TRBD1. Germline CDR1 is SGHKS and CDR2 is YYEKEE (reference sequence). The CDR3 runs to 16 residues. Germline trimming cut 4 bases from V and 2 bases from J; bases unmatched to any gene: 8. The CDR3 sequence: CASSPMDRGLTYEQYF. DNA of the CDR3: TGTGCCAGCAGCCCTATGGACAGGGGGCTCACCTACGAGCAGTACTTC.

The chain links TRBV6-5 to TRBJ1-4; TRBD1 matches at 7 bases. From germline, CDR1 is MNHEY and CDR2 SVGAGI. Trimming at V came to 6 bases and at J to 2 bases, leaving 6 bases not matched to a gene. There are 15 residues in the CDR3. The CDR3 nucleotides read TGTGCCAGCAGGTCCGAGGGGGCGACTAATGAAAAACTGTTTTTT. Translated: CASRSEGATNEKLFF.

This chain connects TRBV13 to TRBJ2-3; D uncertain. V was pared by 0 bases and J by 0 bases, with 13 bases between. Germline V gene data show CDR1 as PRHDT and CDR2 as FYEKMQ (reference sequence). This CDR3 has 17 residues. CDR3 bases: TGTGCCAGCAGCTTAGGATTGCGGAGCTCTAGCACAGATACGCAGTATTTT. Its protein product is CASSLGLRSSSTDTQYF.

V usage is TRBV30 and J usage is TRBJ1-5; D is uncertain. The V gene lost 8 bases and the J gene lost 6 bases, with 14 bases spanning the gap. Germline CDR1 reads GTSNPN; CDR2 reads SVGIG (reference sequence). The CDR3 loop spans 12 amino acids. The CDR3 coding sequence is TGTGCCGGCCAATGGGAGGGTCAGCCCCAGCATTTT. Translating it yields CAGQWEGQPQHF.

This clone has only one observation. This chain links TRBV18 with TRBJ2-2; TRBD2 aligns across 8 bases. The CDR3 consists of 15 residues. Per the germline V gene, CDR1 is KGHSH and CDR2 is LQKENI. The J segment lost 5 bases and the V segment lost 2 bases, leaving 4 bases of the junction unmatched. The CDR3 loop reads CASSPMASGTGELFF. The CDR3 DNA is TGTGCCAGCTCACCAATGGCTAGCGGGACCGGGGAGCTGTTTTTT.

The chain links TRBV7-2 to TRBJ2-7, with D possibly being TRBD2 (6 bases). Trimming took 5 bases from V and 1 from J, leaving 12 bases between them. Germline loops: CDR1 SGHTA, CDR2 FQGNSA. This CDR3 contains 14 residues. The CDR3 sequence is CASSPGTGSYEQYV. In nucleotides, the CDR3 is TGTGCCAGCAGCCCCGGGACTGGGTCCTACGAGCAGTACGTC.

The V call is TRBV19, the J call TRBJ1-2; possible D gene TRBD1, 5 bases. Per the germline V gene, CDR1 is LNHDA and CDR2 is SQIVND (reference sequence). V was pared by 4 bases and J by 2 bases, with 8 bases between. The CDR3 is 13 residues long. The CDR3 region has the DNA TGTGCCAGTAGTACCCCAGGGAACTATGGCTACACCTTC. Translating gives CASSTPGNYGYTF.

V is TRBV13 and J is TRBJ2-1; unclear D gene. The V gene lost 3 bases and the J gene lost 6 bases, with 18 bases spanning the gap. The CDR3 has 16 amino acids. Germline V gene sequence: CDR1 PRHDT, CDR2 FYEKMQ (reference sequence). CDR3 in DNA: TGTGCCAGCAGCTTCTCTCTGACCCCCCCAGGCAATGAGCAGTTCTTC. Its translation: CASSFSLTPPGNEQFF.

The chain links TRBV27 to TRBJ2-1; TRBD2 matches 9 bases. This CDR3 region has 16 residues. V lost 4 bases to trimming and J lost 5 bases; unmatched junction nucleotides: 9. Germline-derived CDR1 and CDR2 are MNHEY and SMNVEV (reference sequence). CDR3 residues: CASSWGLAPRHNEQFF. CDR3 bases: TGTGCCAGCAGTTGGGGACTAGCTCCCCGACACAATGAGCAGTTCTTC.

This chain connects TRBV7-2 to TRBJ2-2; D uncertain. The V end lost 5 bases, the J end lost 0 bases, and 10 bases lay between the germline ends. The CDR3 is made up of 15 amino acids. Germline V lookup: CDR1 SGHTA, CDR2 FQGNSA. As DNA, the CDR3 is TGTGCCAGCAGCCCCCGAGAAGCGAACACCGGGGAGCTGTTTTTT. The encoded protein is CASSPREANTGELFF.

This chain connects TRBV19 to TRBJ1-2; D remains ambiguous. V was shortened by 5 bases and J by 4 bases, with 14 bases between the two germline ends. In germline, CDR1 is LNHDA, CDR2 SQIVND (reference sequence). The CDR3 runs 14 residues. CDR3 in amino acids: CASSHQSSSYGYTF. The CDR3 DNA is TGTGCCAGTAGTCACCAGTCTTCCTCCTATGGCTACACCTTC.

This clone has just a few counts. This chain uses TRBV4-3 with TRBJ2-1; TRBD1 matches at 7 bases. V lost 5 bases to trimming and J lost 6 bases; unmatched junction nucleotides: 10. Per the germline V gene, CDR1 is LGHNA and CDR2 is YSLEER. This CDR3 has 15 amino acids. In DNA form, the CDR3 reads TGCGCCAGCAGCGACGGGATGGGACAGATCAATGAGCAGTTCTTC. Protein product: CASSDGMGQINEQFF.

This chain uses TRBV11-2 with TRBJ2-5; D is uncertain. The CDR3 loop spans 12 amino acids. Germline-derived CDR1 and CDR2 are SGHAT and FQNNGV. The V gene lost 5 bases and the J gene lost 4 bases, with 8 bases spanning the gap. CDR3 sequence: CASSLTTETQYF. DNA for the CDR3: TGTGCCAGCAGCCTGACAACAGAGACCCAGTACTTC.

The V call is TRBV19, the J call TRBJ2-5; 8 bases match TRBD1. Per germline, CDR1 LNHDA and CDR2 SQIVND (reference sequence). Losses at the gene ends were 4 bases for V and 5 bases for J; bases not matched to a gene: 6. The CDR3 loop spans 14 amino acids. The CDR3 protein is CASSRTGIRETQYF. In DNA form, the CDR3 reads TGTGCCAGTAGTAGGACAGGGATTCGGGAGACCCAGTACTTC.

This sequence joins TRBV10-3 and TRBJ2-1, with 8 bases fitting TRBD2. The CDR3 has 14 residues. Germline V gene sequence: CDR1 ENHRY, CDR2 SYGVKD. The trim removed 2 bases at V and 7 bases at J, leaving 4 bases unmatched. CDR3 loop: CAISERLARNEQFF. CDR3 sequence (DNA): TGTGCCATCAGTGAGCGACTAGCGAGGAATGAGCAGTTCTTC.

This clone was observed once. The chain combines TRBV18 with TRBJ2-2; D call uncertain. Trimming took off 1 base at V and 0 bases at J, with 9 bases between the two ends. This CDR3 comprises 16 residues. Germline assignment: CDR1 KGHSH and CDR2 LQKENI. As DNA, the CDR3 is TGTGCCAGCTCACCACGAGGCCAGACGAACACCGGGGAGCTGTTTTTT. Translated: CASSPRGQTNTGELFF.

The chain uses TRBV27 and TRBJ2-1, with 10 bases matching TRBD2. In germline, CDR1 is MNHEY, CDR2 SMNVEV (reference sequence). The CDR3 has 15 amino acids. Germline trimming cut 5 bases from V and 10 bases from J; bases unmatched to any gene: 11. CDR3: CASSPSLAGALEQFF. The DNA of the CDR3 is TGTGCCAGCAGTCCCAGCCTAGCGGGGGCCCTGGAGCAGTTCTTC.

V is TRBV5-1 and J is TRBJ2-3; D gene uncertain. V lost 5 bases to trimming and J lost 2 bases, with 9 bases between them. Germline CDR1 and CDR2: SGHRS and YFSETQ. The CDR3 sequence is 13 residues long. CDR3 sequence: CASSGVNTDTQYF. CDR3 nucleotide sequence: TGCGCCAGCAGTGGAGTTAACACAGATACGCAGTATTTT.